One and the same sample provided the 13 T cell receptor beta chains below, sequenced in a study of cytomegalovirus exposure and HLA in healthy donors (dated by TCRdb to 2016 to 2017). Library creation used the immunoSEQ multiplex PCR assay. The multiplex PCR relied on a mix of 60 forward primers for TCR Vbeta segments and 13 reverse primers for TCR Jbeta segments. The immuneACCESS repertoire file appears here via TCRdb, limited to in-frame rearrangements. These files lack a portion of the clones; in checked studies, under half of the deficit traces to unresolved V genes, and the cause of the others is not known. The sample table records about 37,000 clones. The ten largest clonotypes hold roughly 5.8% of the sample. Material: PBMCs. The source is a human donor in good health.

The chain joins TRBV29-1 to TRBJ2-3; perhaps TRBD1 as D (6 bases). V was trimmed by 4 bases and J by 3 bases, leaving 11 bases between them. CDR1 and CDR2 from the germline V gene are SQVTM and ANQGSEA. The CDR3 extends over 13 amino acids. The DNA of the CDR3 is TGCAGCGTTGCCGGGACAATTACAGATACGCAGTATTTT. Its protein is CSVAGTITDTQYF.

V gene TRBV18 combines with J gene TRBJ2-1; D is perhaps TRBD2 (5 bases). Trimming stripped 4 bases from V and 10 bases from J, with 11 bases between. The length of the CDR3 is 12 residues. Germline lookup yields CDR1 KGHSH and CDR2 LQKENI. The CDR3 sequence: CASSRDGREQFF. The DNA for the CDR3 is TGTGCCAGCTCACGGGATGGGAGAGAGCAGTTCTTC.

The rearrangement links TRBV5-1 to TRBJ2-5; 7 nucleotides agree with TRBD1. J was trimmed by 2 bases and V by 5 bases; bases with no gene match: 3. This CDR3 spans 13 amino acids. Germline assignment: CDR1 SGHRS and CDR2 YFSETQ. CDR3 region: CASRSTGQETQYF. In nucleotides, the CDR3 is TGCGCCAGCAGGTCGACAGGGCAAGAGACCCAGTACTTC.

The gene calls are TRBV30 and TRBJ1-3; a weak D match, TRBD1 (6 bases). Per germline, CDR1 GTSNPN and CDR2 SVGIG (reference sequence). The germline V and J ends were trimmed by 8 bases and 3 bases, with 20 bases remaining between them. The CDR3 length is 15 residues. In nucleotides, the CDR3 is TGTGCCGGGACCAGAAACAGGGTCCGTGGAAACACCATATATTTT. Translation gives CAGTRNRVRGNTIYF.

The V and J genes are TRBV7-8 and TRBJ2-7, with 7 bases identical to TRBD1. Germline CDR1 is SGHVS and CDR2 is FQNEAQ. The CDR3 sequence is 14 residues long. Trimming at V came to 4 bases and at J to 3 bases, leaving 6 bases not matched to a gene. The CDR3 DNA reads as TGTGCCAGCAGCTCTACCGGGACAGACTACGAGCAGTACTTC. Residues: CASSSTGTDYEQYF.

The rearrangement links TRBV11-3 to TRBJ2-5; D perhaps matches TRBD2 (5 bases). Germline V gives CDR1 SGHNT, CDR2 YENEEA. The CDR3 has 15 residues. The V gene lost 1 base and the J gene lost 4 bases, with 13 bases spanning the gap. DNA for the CDR3: TGTGCCAGCAGCTTAGGCGAAAAGAGGGCAGAGACCCAGTACTTC. It encodes CASSLGEKRAETQYF.

The chain joins TRBV10-1 to TRBJ1-4; D call uncertain. The V gene lost 9 bases and the J gene lost 8 bases, with 16 bases spanning the gap. This CDR3 has 13 residues. Per germline, CDR1 WNHNN and CDR2 SYGVQD (reference sequence). CDR3 nucleotide sequence: TGCGCCAGGGAGCGGACGGACGGAGAAAAACTGTTTTTT. It encodes CARERTDGEKLFF.

The chain has TRBV6-1 and TRBJ1-5, with D possibly TRBD1 on 5 matching bases. V gave up 7 bases and J gave up 0 bases, with 13 bases separating them. The CDR3 runs 15 residues. CDR1 is MNHNS and CDR2 is SASEGT in the germline V gene. The CDR3 region is CASITGTASNQPQHF. As DNA, the CDR3 is TGTGCCAGCATCACAGGAACGGCTAGCAATCAGCCCCAGCATTTT.

The chain links TRBV18 to TRBJ2-7; D is uncertain. The CDR3 is made up of 14 amino acids. Trimming took off 0 bases at V and 1 base at J, with 7 bases between the two ends. From germline, CDR1 is KGHSH and CDR2 LQKENI. The CDR3 sequence is CASSPPSLSYEQYF. CDR3 bases: TGTGCCAGCTCACCACCGTCCTTATCCTACGAGCAGTACTTC. Based on the CDR3 plus reference TRBV18 and TRBJ2-7, the full variable domain is NAGVMQNPRHLVRRRGQEARLRCSPMKGHSHVYWYRQLPEEGLKFMVYLQKENIIDESGMPKERFSAEFPKEGPSILRIQQVVRGDSAAYFCASSPPSLSYEQYFGPGTRLTVT.

Notes on this clone: Other DNA sequences in this specimen translate into the identical CDR3. This chain links TRBV9 with TRBJ2-5, with 10 bases aligning to TRBD2. Germline V gene lookup returns CDR1 SGDLS and CDR2 YYNGEE. This CDR3 is 15 amino acids long. The V segment lost 0 bases and the J segment 2 bases; nucleotides outside the gene matches: 1. CDR3 in amino acids: CASSVGTSGQETQYF. The CDR3 nucleotides read TGTGCCAGCAGCGTAGGGACTAGCGGACAAGAGACCCAGTACTTC.

J is TRBJ1-1 and V is TRBV28, with unresolved D. Germline lookup yields CDR1 MDHEN and CDR2 SYDVKM. The CDR3 has 14 residues. Trimming shortened V by 6 bases and J by 5 bases, and 16 bases separated the two germline ends. The CDR3, as DNA: TGTGCCAGCAGCCCACTAAGGATGAGGACTGAAGCTTTCTTT. Amino acids: CASSPLRMRTEAFF.

The chain joins TRBV19 to TRBJ1-5, with 12 nucleotides matching TRBD1. Germline values: CDR1 LNHDA, CDR2 SQIVND (reference sequence). The CDR3 spans 16 residues. V lost 3 bases and J lost 4; bases outside the gene matches: 4. This CDR3 is CASSIGDRGRNQPQHF. The CDR3 DNA sequence: TGTGCCAGTAGTATTGGGGACAGGGGGCGAAATCAGCCCCAGCATTTT.

The V call is TRBV6-5, the J call TRBJ1-6; 10 bases align to TRBD1. The CDR3 runs 15 residues. With 0 bases clipped from V and 9 bases from J, the junction kept 2 bases outside the gene matches. The germline CDR1 and CDR2 sequences are MNHEY and SVGAGI. Here the CDR3 reads CASSYSGQGTSPLHF. The CDR3 bases are TGTGCCAGCAGTTACTCGGGACAGGGGACTTCACCCCTCCACTTT.